This TCR beta chain appears in the sequencing data of a study of cytomegalovirus exposure and HLA in healthy donors. General study findings and limits: According to the study, roughly 160 TCR beta chains were cytomegalovirus-associated. Specificity for CMV antigens was confirmed in vitro for a few of the CMV-associated chains. As a later analysis revealed, the rate of TCR association differed by HLA locus, with DRB1 most and HLA-C fewest.

A word on this clone: Its antigen is still unknown.

Researchers ran the PCR with 60 Vbeta and 13 Jbeta primers. The table came from immunoSEQ multiplex PCR; TCRdb's copy has only in-frame clones and leaves some out. The data show more than 95,000 clones, around 80% seen once. V was shortened by 3 bases and J by 0 bases, with 6 bases between the two germline ends. Germline V gene lookup returns CDR1 LNHDA and CDR2 SQIVND (reference sequence). CDR3 length equals 15 residues. V gene TRBV19 combines with J gene TRBJ1-6; D call uncertain. This TCR came from a woman between 18 and 29 years old in good health and CMV-seropositive. The sample taken for sequencing was PBMCs. The DNA of the CDR3 is TGTGCCAGTAGTATCCCCGGCTCCTATAATTCACCCCTCCACTTT. Its protein is CASSIPGSYNSPLHF.